This T cell receptor (beta chain) is from a study of T cells expressing NK-cell markers. Turning to the study itself: Sequenced donors, eight in total, included seven who were HCMV-seropositive and one who was seronegative.

The CDR3 has 14 residues. Germline V gene lookup returns CDR1 LGHDT and CDR2 YNNKEL (reference sequence). Findings and caveats of the study: In roughly 6 donors, dominant CD3+CD56+NKG2C+ clones formed roughly 1.0-7.5% of CD8+ cells. Whether expanded NKG2C+ T cell clones recognized HCMV stayed uncertain.

TCRdb reprocessed the 5' RACE reads; each CDR3 protein has one entry and no DNA is given. The sample's table shows 150,000 or so distinct CDR3 sequences. To note about this clonotype: Antigen: not known.

This chain connects TRBV3-1 to TRBJ1-1. Sequences were obtained from blood T cells: a sorted CD56 or NKG2C T cell subset, CD4+ or CD8+ T cells, or bulk PBMC T cells (not recorded which). This TCR derives from a woman between 18 and 70 years old in good health. The CDR3: CASSQDGRNTEAFF.